Detailed here is one T cell receptor beta chain. Its antigen is undetermined. V lost 6 bases and J lost 11; bases outside the gene matches: 11. Germline values: CDR1 SGHTA, CDR2 FQGNSA. This CDR3 region has 14 residues. The data are from a study of cytomegalovirus exposure and HLA in healthy donors. General study findings and limits: Beyond CMV serostatus, there was no information to go on about immune exposure.

Researchers ran the PCR with 60 Vbeta and 13 Jbeta primers. Profiling relied on immunoSEQ multiplex PCR, and the TCRdb table lists in-frame clones only, not all of them. The table records roughly 220,000 clones, roughly 80% of them present only once. The sequence was collected from a man in his thirties or forties in good health and CMV-seronegative. The chain employs TRBV7-2 and TRBJ1-4, with 8 bases matching TRBD1. Sequencing was done on a sample of PBMCs. The CDR3 DNA is TGTGCCAGCAGTCCCGGACAGGGCTCGCGTAAACTGTTTTTT. It yields the protein CASSPGQGSRKLFF. Based on the CDR3 plus reference TRBV7-2 and TRBJ1-4, the full variable domain is GAGVSQSPSNKVTEKGKDVELRCDPISGHTALYWYRQSLGQGLEFLIYFQGNSAPDKSGLPSDRFSAERTGGSVSTLTIQRTQQEDSAVYLCASSPGQGSRKLFFGSGTQLSVL.